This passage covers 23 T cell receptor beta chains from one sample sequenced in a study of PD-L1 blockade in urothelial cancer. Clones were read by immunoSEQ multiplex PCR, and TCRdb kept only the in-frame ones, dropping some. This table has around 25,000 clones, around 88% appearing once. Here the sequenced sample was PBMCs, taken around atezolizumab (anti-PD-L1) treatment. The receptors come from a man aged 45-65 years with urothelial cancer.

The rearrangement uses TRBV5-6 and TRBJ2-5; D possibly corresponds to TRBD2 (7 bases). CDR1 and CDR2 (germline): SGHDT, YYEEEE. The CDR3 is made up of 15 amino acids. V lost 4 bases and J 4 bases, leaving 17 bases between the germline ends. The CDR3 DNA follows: TGTGCCAGCAGCCCACAACACAGGGAGGGAGAGACCCAGTACTTC. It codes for CASSPQHREGETQYF.

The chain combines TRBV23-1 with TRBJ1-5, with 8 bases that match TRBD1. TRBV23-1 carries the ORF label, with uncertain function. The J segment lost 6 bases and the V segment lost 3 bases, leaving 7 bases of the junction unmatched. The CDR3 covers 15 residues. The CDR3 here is CASSHLGQGVQPQHF. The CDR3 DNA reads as TGCGCCAGCAGTCACCTAGGACAGGGCGTTCAGCCCCAGCATTTT.

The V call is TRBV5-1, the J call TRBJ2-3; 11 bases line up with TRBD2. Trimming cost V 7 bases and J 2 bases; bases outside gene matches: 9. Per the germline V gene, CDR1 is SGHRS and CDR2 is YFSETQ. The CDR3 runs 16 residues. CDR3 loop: CASGEASGRLTDTQYF. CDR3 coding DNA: TGCGCCAGCGGGGAGGCTAGCGGGAGGCTCACAGATACGCAGTATTTT.

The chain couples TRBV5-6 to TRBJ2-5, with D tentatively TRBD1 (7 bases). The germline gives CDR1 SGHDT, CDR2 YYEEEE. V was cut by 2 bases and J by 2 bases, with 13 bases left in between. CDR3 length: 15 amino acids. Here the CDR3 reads CASSFTTGRQETQYF. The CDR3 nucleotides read TGTGCCAGCAGCTTCACGACAGGGAGGCAAGAGACCCAGTACTTC.

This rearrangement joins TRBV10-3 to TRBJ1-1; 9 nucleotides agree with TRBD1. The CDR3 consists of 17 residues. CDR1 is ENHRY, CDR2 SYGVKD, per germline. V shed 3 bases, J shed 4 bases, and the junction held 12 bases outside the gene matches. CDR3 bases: TGTGCCATCAGTGATTTCCCCCCGAAGACAGGGGGCACTGAAGCTTTCTTT. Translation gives CAISDFPPKTGGTEAFF.

For the CDR3, the DNA is TGTGCCAGCAGCTTGGCCGACATCGCCGAGCAGTACTTC. Translating gives CASSLADIAEQYF. This chain joins TRBV5-5 and TRBJ2-7; D unresolved. Germline V gene lookup returns CDR1 SGHKS and CDR2 YYEKEE (reference sequence). CDR3 size: 13 residues. V lost 0 bases, J lost 6 bases, and 10 bases lay in between.

CDR3 protein: CASSAPKQGAYEQYF. DNA for the CDR3: TGCGCCAGCAGCGCGCCCAAACAGGGGGCGTACGAGCAGTACTTC. The V and J genes are TRBV5-1 and TRBJ2-7; 9 positions agree with TRBD1. J gave up 4 bases and V 4 bases, and 9 bases lay outside the gene matches. The CDR3 covers 15 residues. Germline V CDR1 and CDR2: SGHRS, YFSETQ.

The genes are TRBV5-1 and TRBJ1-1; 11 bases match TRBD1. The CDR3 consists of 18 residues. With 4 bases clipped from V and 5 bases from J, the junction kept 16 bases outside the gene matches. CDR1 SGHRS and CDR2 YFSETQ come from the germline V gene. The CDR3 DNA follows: TGCGCCAGCAGCCCTGGGACAGGGGGGGGCCTAATAAGGACTGAAGCTTTCTTT. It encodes CASSPGTGGGLIRTEAFF.

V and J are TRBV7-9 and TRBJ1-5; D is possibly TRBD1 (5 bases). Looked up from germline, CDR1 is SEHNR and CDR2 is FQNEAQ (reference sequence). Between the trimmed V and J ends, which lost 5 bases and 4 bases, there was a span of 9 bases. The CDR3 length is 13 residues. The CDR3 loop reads CASSPGRNQPQHF. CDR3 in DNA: TGTGCCAGCAGCCCAGGGAGGAATCAGCCCCAGCATTTT.

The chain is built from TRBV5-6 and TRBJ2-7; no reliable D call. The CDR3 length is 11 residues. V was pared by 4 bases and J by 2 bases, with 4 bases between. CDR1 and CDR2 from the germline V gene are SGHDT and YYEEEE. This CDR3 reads CASSATYEQYF. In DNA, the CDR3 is TGTGCCAGCAGCGCGACCTACGAGCAGTACTTC.

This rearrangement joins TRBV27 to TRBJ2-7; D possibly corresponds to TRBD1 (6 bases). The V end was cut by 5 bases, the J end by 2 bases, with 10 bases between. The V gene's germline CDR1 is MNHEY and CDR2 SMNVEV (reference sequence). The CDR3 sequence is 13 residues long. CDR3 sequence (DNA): TGTGCCAGCAGTCCAGGGGCAACCTACGAGCAGTACTTC. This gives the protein CASSPGATYEQYF.

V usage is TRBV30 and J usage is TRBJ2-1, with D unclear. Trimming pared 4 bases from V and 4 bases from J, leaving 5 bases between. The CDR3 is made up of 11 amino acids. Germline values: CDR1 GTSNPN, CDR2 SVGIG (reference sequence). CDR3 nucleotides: TGTGCCTGGACAGGTTACAATGAGCAGTTCTTC. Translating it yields CAWTGYNEQFF.

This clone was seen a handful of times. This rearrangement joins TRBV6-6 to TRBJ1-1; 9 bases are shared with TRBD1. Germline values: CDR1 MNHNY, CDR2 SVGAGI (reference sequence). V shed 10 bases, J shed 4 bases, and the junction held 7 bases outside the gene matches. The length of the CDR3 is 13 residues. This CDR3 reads CATLQGATTEAFF. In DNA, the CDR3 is TGTGCCACCCTACAGGGGGCGACCACTGAAGCTTTCTTT.

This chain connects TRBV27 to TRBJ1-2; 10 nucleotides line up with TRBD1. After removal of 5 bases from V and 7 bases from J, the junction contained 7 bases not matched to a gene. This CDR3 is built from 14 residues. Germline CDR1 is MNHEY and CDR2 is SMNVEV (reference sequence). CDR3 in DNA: TGTGCCAGCAGTACCGACAGGGGGCTGGGTGGCTACACCTTC. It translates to CASSTDRGLGGYTF.

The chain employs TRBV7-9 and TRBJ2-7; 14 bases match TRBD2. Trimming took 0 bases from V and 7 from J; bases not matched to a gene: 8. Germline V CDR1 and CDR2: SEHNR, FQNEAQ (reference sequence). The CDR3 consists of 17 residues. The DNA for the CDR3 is TGTGCCAGCAGCTTAGCGGGCGGACTAGCGGGGGGCAGAGAGCAGTACTTC. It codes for CASSLAGGLAGGREQYF.

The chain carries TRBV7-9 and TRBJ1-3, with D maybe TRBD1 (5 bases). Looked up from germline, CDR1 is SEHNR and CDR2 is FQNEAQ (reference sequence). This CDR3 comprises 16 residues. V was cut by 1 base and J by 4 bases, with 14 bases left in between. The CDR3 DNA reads TGTGCCAGCAGCTTAGGGCCAGGGCTATCCGGAAACACCATATATTTT. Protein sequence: CASSLGPGLSGNTIYF.

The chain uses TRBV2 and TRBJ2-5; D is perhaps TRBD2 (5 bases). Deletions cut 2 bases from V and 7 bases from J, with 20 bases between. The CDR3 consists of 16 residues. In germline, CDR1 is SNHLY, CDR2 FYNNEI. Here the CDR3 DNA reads TGTGCCAGCAGTGAAAGGCCGGAGGCCCCCGGAGGGACCCAGTACTTC. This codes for CASSERPEAPGGTQYF.

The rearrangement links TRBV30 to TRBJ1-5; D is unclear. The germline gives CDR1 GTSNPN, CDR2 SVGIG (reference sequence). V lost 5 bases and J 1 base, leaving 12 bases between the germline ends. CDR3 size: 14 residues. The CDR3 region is CAWWTAGSNQPQHF. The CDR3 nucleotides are TGTGCCTGGTGGACTGCCGGGAGCAATCAGCCCCAGCATTTT.

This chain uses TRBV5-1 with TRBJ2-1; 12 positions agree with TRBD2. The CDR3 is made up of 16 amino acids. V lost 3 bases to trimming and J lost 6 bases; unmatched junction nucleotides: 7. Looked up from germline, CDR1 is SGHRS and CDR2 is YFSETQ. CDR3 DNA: TGCGCCAGCAGCTGGGTGACTAGCGGGGGACCCAATGAGCAGTTCTTC. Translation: CASSWVTSGGPNEQFF.

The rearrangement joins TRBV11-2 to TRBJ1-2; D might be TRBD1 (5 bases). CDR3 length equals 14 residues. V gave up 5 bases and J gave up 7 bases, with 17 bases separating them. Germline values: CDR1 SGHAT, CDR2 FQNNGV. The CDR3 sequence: CASSQTGSRGGYTF. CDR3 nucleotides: TGTGCCAGCAGCCAGACCGGCTCTAGGGGTGGCTACACCTTC.

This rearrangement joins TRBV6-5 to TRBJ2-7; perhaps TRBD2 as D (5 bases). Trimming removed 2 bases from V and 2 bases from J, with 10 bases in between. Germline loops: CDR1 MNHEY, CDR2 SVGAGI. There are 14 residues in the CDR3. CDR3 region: CASSYAPGAYEQYF. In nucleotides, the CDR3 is TGTGCCAGCAGTTACGCCCCCGGGGCCTACGAGCAGTACTTC.

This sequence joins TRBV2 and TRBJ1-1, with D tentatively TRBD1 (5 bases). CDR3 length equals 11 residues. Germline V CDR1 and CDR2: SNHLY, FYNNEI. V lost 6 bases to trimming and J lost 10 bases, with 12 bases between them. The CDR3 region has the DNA TGTGCCAGCAGCTCCGGGACTAGAGCTTTCTTT. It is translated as CASSSGTRAFF.

CDR3 nucleotides: TGCAGCGTTGGGACAGGGGCCTACGAGCAGTACTTC. It translates to CSVGTGAYEQYF. The V and J genes are TRBV29-1 and TRBJ2-7; 9 nucleotides align to TRBD1. Germline CDR1 and CDR2: SQVTM and ANQGSEA. J gave up 2 bases and V 4 bases, and 0 bases lay outside the gene matches. This CDR3 comprises 12 residues.